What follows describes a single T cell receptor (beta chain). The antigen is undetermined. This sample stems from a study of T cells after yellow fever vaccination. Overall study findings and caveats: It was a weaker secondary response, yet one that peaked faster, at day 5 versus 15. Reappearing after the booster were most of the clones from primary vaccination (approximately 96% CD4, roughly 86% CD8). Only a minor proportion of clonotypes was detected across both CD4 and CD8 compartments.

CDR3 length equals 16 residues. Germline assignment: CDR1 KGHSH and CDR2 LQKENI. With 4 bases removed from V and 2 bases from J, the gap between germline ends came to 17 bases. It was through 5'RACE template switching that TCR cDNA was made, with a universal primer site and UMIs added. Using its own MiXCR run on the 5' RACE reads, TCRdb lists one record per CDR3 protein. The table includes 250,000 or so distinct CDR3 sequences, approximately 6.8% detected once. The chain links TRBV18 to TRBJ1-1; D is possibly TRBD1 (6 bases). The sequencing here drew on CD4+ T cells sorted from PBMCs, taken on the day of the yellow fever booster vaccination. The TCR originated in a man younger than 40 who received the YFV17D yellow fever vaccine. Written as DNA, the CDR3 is TGTGCCAGCTCACAATCGGGGGCGGAGGTAAACACTGAAGCTTTCTTT. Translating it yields CASSQSGAEVNTEAFF.